Listed below are T cell receptor beta chains from one sample, sequenced in a study of neurological immune-mediated disorders. TCRdb re-derived calls from the 5' RACE reads in MiXCR, one entry per CDR3 protein. The data show tens of thousands of distinct CDR3 sequences, with 3.5% to 4% seen just once and roughly 2% held by the top ten. The sequenced sample was CD4+ T cells from blood. These TCRs come from a middle-aged woman with multiple sclerosis. Each CDR3 is given with its conserved first and last residue. A D gene is named only where the DNA matches it firmly. A clone size is listed for some rows: how often the clone was seen (once, few, many), or a class if it is expanded.

cdr3_nt cdr3_aa j_call d_call v_call clone_size
TGTGCCAGCAGTTACAACATACCCCCGGGCTCCTACAATGAGCAGTTCTTC CASSYNIPPGSYNEQFF TRBJ2-1 . TRBV6-6 many
TGCAGCGTTGAGTCAGCAGGGGTGTTCACCGGGGAGCTGTTTTTT CSVESAGVFTGELFF TRBJ2-2 . TRBV29-1 many
TGTGCCAGCAGCCGTCTGGGGGCCTTCTCCTACAATGAGCAGTTCTTC CASSRLGAFSYNEQFF TRBJ2-1 . TRBV5-5 many
TGCGCCAGCAGCTTGGAGCGAACTAGCACAGATACGCAGTATTTT CASSLERTSTDTQYF TRBJ2-3 . TRBV5-1 many
TGCAGTGCTAGAGATCGTCTGAATACGAGGGTTCAGTACTTC CSARDRLNTRVQYF TRBJ2-4 . TRBV20-1 many
TGTGCCAGCAGCCACACTCGGATCCAAGAAGAGCAGTACTTC CASSHTRIQEEQYF TRBJ2-7 . TRBV4-2 many
TGCGCCAGCAGCCCGGACAGGACGAACACTGAAGCTTTCTTT CASSPDRTNTEAFF TRBJ1-1 TRBD1 TRBV5-1 many
TGCAGTGCTCAGGACAGGCAGTTCTTC CSAQDRQFF TRBJ2-1 . TRBV20-1 many
TGCGCCAGCAGCTTGGTGCGGGCTAGGGAGAATTCACCCCTCCACTTT CASSLVRARENSPLHF TRBJ1-6 . TRBV5-1 many
TGTGCCACCAGCAGAGTTAACAGGGAAAATGAGCAGTTCTTC CATSRVNRENEQFF TRBJ2-1 . TRBV15 many
TGCAGTGCTAGAGATCCCCTTCGAAGGCTTAGCTACGAGCAGTACTTC CSARDPLRRLSYEQYF TRBJ2-7 . TRBV20-1 many
TGTGCCAGCAGCGTCAGGGAATATAGCAATCAGCCCCAGCATTTT CASSVREYSNQPQHF TRBJ1-5 . TRBV12-3/TRBV12-4 many
TGCAGTGCTAGGCAGTACCAAGAGACCCAGTACTTC CSARQYQETQYF TRBJ2-5 . TRBV20-1 many
TGTGCCAGCAGCCTTACAGCCGGGATAGATACGCAGTATTTT CASSLTAGIDTQYF TRBJ2-3 . TRBV7-2 many
TGCGCCAGCAGCTTGGATTTGAGACAGGGGGTCCCTGGCTACACCTTC CASSLDLRQGVPGYTF TRBJ1-2 TRBD1 TRBV5-1 many
TGTGCCAGCAGCTTACAGATCAATCAGCCCCAGCATTTT CASSLQINQPQHF TRBJ1-5 . TRBV7-2 many
TGCAGCGTTGAGGGGGGAGGACCTAACAGACATGGCTACACCTTC CSVEGGGPNRHGYTF TRBJ1-2 . TRBV29-1 many
TGTGCCAGCAGCGGCCCACGATTCTCTGGAAACACCATATATTTT CASSGPRFSGNTIYF TRBJ1-3 . TRBV9 many
TGTGCCAGCAGTCGGCGAAGGGGAGGTGAAAAACTGTTTTTT CASSRRRGGEKLFF TRBJ1-4 . TRBV27 many
TGTGCCAGCAGCTTGCGGACAGGGCAAGGGGAAAAACTGTTTTTT CASSLRTGQGEKLFF TRBJ1-4 TRBD1 TRBV7-9 many
TGTGCCAGCAGTTACTCGCACAGGGCGGGTAACTATGGCTACACCTTC CASSYSHRAGNYGYTF TRBJ1-2 . TRBV6-5 many
TGTGCCATTCAGGCGGGACTCAGCACAGATACGCAGTATTTT CAIQAGLSTDTQYF TRBJ2-3 . TRBV10-3 many
TGTGCCAGCAGCCCGAGACAAACTAGAAATGAGCAGTTCTTC CASSPRQTRNEQFF TRBJ2-1 . TRBV11-2 many
TGTGCCAGTAATGAACAGGGCTATGAGCAGTTCTTC CASNEQGYEQFF TRBJ2-1 . TRBV19 many
TGCGCCAGCAGGCACCGTAGGGGGCAGGGTACAGATACGCAGTATTTT CASRHRRGQGTDTQYF TRBJ2-3 TRBD1 TRBV10-2 many
TGTGCCAGCAGCTTTAAGGACAGGGGGGCGACTGGAAACACCATATATTTT CASSFKDRGATGNTIYF TRBJ1-3 TRBD1 TRBV5-8 many
TGTGCCAGCAGCTTAGACCGGGGCCACGAGCAGTACTTC CASSLDRGHEQYF TRBJ2-7 . TRBV11-2 many
TGTGCCAGCAGTGCGGGACAGAACTATGGCTACACCTTC CASSAGQNYGYTF TRBJ1-2 TRBD1 TRBV25-1 many
TGCAGCGTTGAACAAACGACAACGGATCGCACCTTC CSVEQTTTDRTF TRBJ1-2 . TRBV29-1 .
TGTGCCAGCAGTCCGGGACAGGCTAACTATGGCTACACCTTC CASSPGQANYGYTF TRBJ1-2 TRBD1 TRBV12-3/TRBV12-4 many
TGCAGTGCTAGGCGAGGGGAGGCTCAGCCCCAGCATTTT CSARRGEAQPQHF TRBJ1-5 . TRBV20-1 many
TGTGCCAGCAGCCGCTTTGGGACAGGGGGGAACAATGAGCAGTTCTTC CASSRFGTGGNNEQFF TRBJ2-1 TRBD1 TRBV6-5 .
TGTGCCAGCGACCCTGACCCCTACAATGAGCAGTTCTTC CASDPDPYNEQFF TRBJ2-1 . TRBV7-9 many
TGCGCCAGCAGCTCGCTAGCGGGGGGCCACACAGATACGCAGTATTTT CASSSLAGGHTDTQYF TRBJ2-3 TRBD2 TRBV5-1 many
TGTGCCAGCAGTCGCGTCTGGGGGGCCGAAGCTTTCTTT CASSRVWGAEAFF TRBJ1-1 . TRBV6-5 many
TGCAGTGCTATACAGGGGGCAGGCTCACCCCTCCACTTT CSAIQGAGSPLHF TRBJ1-6 TRBD1 TRBV20-1 many
TGTGCCAGCAGCTTGGAGGGGGGGACCCAGTACTTC CASSLEGGTQYF TRBJ2-5 . TRBV7-6 many
TGCGCCAGCAGCTTGGGACCGGTTGGGAGCACTGAAGCTTTCTTT CASSLGPVGSTEAFF TRBJ1-1 . TRBV5-1 many
TGTGCCAGCAGCCCAGAAGGGGACCCGTCCTACAATGAGCAGTTCTTC CASSPEGDPSYNEQFF TRBJ2-1 . TRBV7-2 many
TGTGCCAGCAGTTACGGGGGACTAGCGGGGGGTCAAAACATTCAGTACTTC CASSYGGLAGGQNIQYF TRBJ2-4 TRBD2 TRBV6-5 many
TGTGCCAGCAGCCCCGGACAGGGGGTCTCCTACAATGAGCAGTTCTTC CASSPGQGVSYNEQFF TRBJ2-1 TRBD1 TRBV9 many
TGTGCCAGCAGCCGGGGCCAACAAGAGACCCAGTACTTC CASSRGQQETQYF TRBJ2-5 . TRBV7-2 .
TGCGCCAGCAGCTGGGGACAGATCTCCTACAATGAGCAGTTCTTC CASSWGQISYNEQFF TRBJ2-1 TRBD1 TRBV5-1 many
TGTGCCATCAGGGACAGGGAAGTGAACACTGAAGCTTTCTTT CAIRDREVNTEAFF TRBJ1-1 TRBD1 TRBV10-3 many
TGTGCCAGCAGTGCGGTCGCTGCAGAGACCCAGTACTTC CASSAVAAETQYF TRBJ2-5 . TRBV5-5 many
TGCGCCAGCAGCGCCTTGGGTAGCGGCACAGATACGCAGTATTTT CASSALGSGTDTQYF TRBJ2-3 . TRBV5-1 many
TGTGCCAGCAGACCTGAGGGGGCGTCCCTACTGGAGCAGTACTTC CASRPEGASLLEQYF TRBJ2-7 TRBD1 TRBV6-5 many
TGCGCCAGCAGTGATGATCCCTACGAGCAGTACTTC CASSDDPYEQYF TRBJ2-7 . TRBV10-1 many
TGTGCCAGCAGCCTTGGGCATCAGCCCCAGCATTTT CASSLGHQPQHF TRBJ1-5 . TRBV2 few
TGTGCCTGGAGTCTCGGGGGGCCAGATACGCAGTATTTT CAWSLGGPDTQYF TRBJ2-3 . TRBV30 many
TGCGCCAGCAGCTTGGGGGATTACTACGAGCAGTACTTC CASSLGDYYEQYF TRBJ2-7 . TRBV5-1 many
TGTGCCAGCAGTTTACGGAGGGACCCTGCAACTAATGAAAAACTGTTTTTT CASSLRRDPATNEKLFF TRBJ1-4 . TRBV12-3/TRBV12-4 many
TGCAGTGCTAGAGAGAATAGCGGCGACCAAGAGACCCAGTACTTC CSARENSGDQETQYF TRBJ2-5 . TRBV20-1 many
TGTGCCATCAGCCCCGGGACAGTGGCGACCGGGGAGCTGTTTTTT CAISPGTVATGELFF TRBJ2-2 TRBD1 TRBV10-3 many
TGCGCCAGCAGCTGGAATGAGTTGAACACTGAAGCTTTCTTT CASSWNELNTEAFF TRBJ1-1 . TRBV5-1 many
TGTGCCAGCAGCCAATTTCTGGGGACTGAAGCTTTCTTT CASSQFLGTEAFF TRBJ1-1 . TRBV3-1 many